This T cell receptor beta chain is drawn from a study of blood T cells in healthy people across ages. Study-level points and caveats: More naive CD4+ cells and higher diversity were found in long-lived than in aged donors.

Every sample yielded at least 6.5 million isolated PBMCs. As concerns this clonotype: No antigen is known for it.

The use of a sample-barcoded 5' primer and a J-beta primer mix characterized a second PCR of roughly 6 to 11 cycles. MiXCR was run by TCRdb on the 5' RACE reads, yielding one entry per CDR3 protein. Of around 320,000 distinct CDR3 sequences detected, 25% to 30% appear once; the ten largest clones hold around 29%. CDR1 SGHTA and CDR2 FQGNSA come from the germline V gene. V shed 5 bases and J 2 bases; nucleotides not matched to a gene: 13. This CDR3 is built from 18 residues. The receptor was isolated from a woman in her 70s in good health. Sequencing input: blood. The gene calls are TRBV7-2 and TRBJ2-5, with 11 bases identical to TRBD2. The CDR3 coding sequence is TGTGCCAGCAGCCCAAGACGACTAGCGGGGATGGGGCAAGAGACCCAGTACTTC. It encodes CASSPRRLAGMGQETQYF.